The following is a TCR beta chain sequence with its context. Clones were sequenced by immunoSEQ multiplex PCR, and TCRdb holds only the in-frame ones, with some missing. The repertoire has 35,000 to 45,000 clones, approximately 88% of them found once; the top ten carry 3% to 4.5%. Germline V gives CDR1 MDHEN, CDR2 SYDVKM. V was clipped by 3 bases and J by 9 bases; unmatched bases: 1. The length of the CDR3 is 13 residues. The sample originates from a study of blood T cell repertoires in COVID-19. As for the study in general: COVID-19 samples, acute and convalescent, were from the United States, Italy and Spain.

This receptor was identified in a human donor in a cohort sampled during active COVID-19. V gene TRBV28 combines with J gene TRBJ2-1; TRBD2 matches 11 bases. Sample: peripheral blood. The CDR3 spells CASSLTSGIEQFF. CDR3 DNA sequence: TGTGCCAGCAGTTTGACTAGCGGGATTGAGCAGTTCTTC. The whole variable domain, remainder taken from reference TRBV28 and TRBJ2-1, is DVKVTQSSRYLVKRTGEKVFLECVQDMDHENMFWYRQDPGLGLRLIYFSYDVKMKEKGDIPEGYSVSREKKERFSLILESASTNQTSMYLCASSLTSGIEQFFGPGTRLTVL.